A selection of T cell receptor beta chains follows, all from one sample in a study of T cells in Graves' hyperthyroidism and ophthalmopathy. Via MiXCR, TCRdb re-called the multiplex PCR reads, giving one row per CDR3 protein. The sample records hundreds of thousands of distinct CDR3 sequences, roughly 15% being singletons. Sequencing was done on a sample of blood. The receptors were gathered from a woman in her thirties or forties with Graves' ophthalmopathy. Both conserved end residues are part of each CDR3. D genes are given only for firm matches. Where a row states a size, it is once, few, many or the class of an expanded clone; other rows omit it.

D: NA
V: TRBV28
size: many
J: TRBJ1-5
CDR3: CASSFGDPIYSNQPQHF
DNA: TGTGCCAGCAGTTTTGGGGATCCTATCTATAGCAATCAGCCCCAGCATTTT

D: TRBD1
V: TRBV9
size: few
J: TRBJ1-3
CDR3: CASSEDRASGNTIYF
DNA: TGTGCCAGCAGCGAGGACAGGGCTTCTGGAAACACCATATATTTT

D: NA
V: TRBV2
size: many
J: TRBJ2-3
CDR3: CASSVGQAFADTQYF
DNA: TGTGCCAGCAGTGTGGGTCAGGCATTCGCAGATACGCAGTATTTT

D: NA
V: TRBV20-1
size: many
J: TRBJ2-7
CDR3: CSARYGARNSYEQYF
DNA: TGCAGTGCTAGATACGGGGCTCGTAATTCCTACGAGCAGTACTTC

D: TRBD1
V: TRBV7-9
size: many
J: TRBJ2-2
CDR3: CASSSLLGQGTGELFF
DNA: TGTGCCAGCAGCTCCCTACTGGGACAGGGAACCGGGGAGCTGTTTTTT

D: NA
V: TRBV14
size: few
J: TRBJ2-7
CDR3: CASSLRGTTRSYEQYF
DNA: TGTGCCAGCAGCCTAAGAGGGACAACAAGATCCTACGAGCAGTACTTC

D: NA
V: TRBV9
size: NA
J: TRBJ1-1
CDR3: CASSVDGQGLGEAFF
DNA: TGTGCCAGCAGCGTAGACGGTCAGGGGTTGGGTGAAGCTTTCTTT

D: TRBD2
V: TRBV28
size: many
J: TRBJ2-3
CDR3: CASSLFKTSGTSTDTQYF
DNA: TGTGCCAGCAGTTTATTTAAGACTAGCGGGACTAGCACAGATACGCAGTATTTT

D: NA
V: TRBV15
size: many
J: TRBJ1-2
CDR3: CATSREAGLTYGYTF
DNA: TGTGCCACCAGCAGAGAAGCAGGACTAACTTATGGCTACACCTTC

D: TRBD1
V: TRBV19
size: few
J: TRBJ1-2
CDR3: CASSNGQGAYGYTF
DNA: TGTGCCAGTAGTAACGGACAGGGCGCCTATGGCTACACCTTC